Below, 11 T cell receptor beta chains from the same sample are listed, as sequenced in a study of cytomegalovirus exposure and HLA in healthy donors. The PCR used 60 Vbeta and 13 Jbeta primers. The table came from immunoSEQ multiplex PCR; TCRdb's copy has only in-frame clones and leaves some out. In the table there are around 150,000 clones, 75% of which are singletons. The sequencing sample was made of PBMCs. Every receptor here comes from a woman in her forties or fifties in good health and CMV-seropositive.

This sequence joins TRBV14 and TRBJ1-6; D remains unclear. Germline CDR1 SGHDN, CDR2 FVKESK. The CDR3 has 15 residues. V lost 0 bases, J lost 8 bases, and 11 bases lay in between. DNA for the CDR3: TGTGCCAGCAGCCAAGAATGGGTGAGGGATTCACCCCTCCACTTT. Protein product: CASSQEWVRDSPLHF.

The rearrangement uses TRBV2 and TRBJ2-3, with D unclear. Trimming cost V 10 bases and J 2 bases, with 13 bases left between them. Germline CDR1 is SNHLY and CDR2 is FYNNEI. The CDR3 length is 13 residues. The CDR3 nucleotides are TGTGCCACCCATGGGCAATCCACAGATACGCAGTATTTT. Protein product: CATHGQSTDTQYF. Based on the CDR3 plus reference TRBV2 and TRBJ2-3, the full variable domain is EPEVTQTPSHQVTQMGQEVILRCVPISNHLYFYWYRQILGQKVEFLVSFYNNEISEKSEIFDDQFSVERPDGSNFTLKIRSTKLEDSAMYFCATHGQSTDTQYFGPGTRLTVL.

The chain links TRBV10-2 to TRBJ2-1; a possible D gene is TRBD1 (6 bases). The CDR3 spans 15 residues. Germline V lookup: CDR1 WSHSY, CDR2 SAAADI. V gave up 7 bases and J gave up 2 bases, with 15 bases separating them. CDR3 amino acids: CASNKYRDTYNEQFF. The CDR3 nucleotides are TGCGCCAGCAACAAATACAGGGATACCTACAATGAGCAGTTCTTC.

The chain employs TRBV11-2 and TRBJ1-5, with D hard to call. Germline CDR1 is SGHAT and CDR2 is FQNNGV. This CDR3 has 15 residues. V lost 0 bases and J 4 bases, leaving 10 bases between the germline ends. The DNA of the CDR3 is TGTGCCAGCAGCTTAGACGGGAGGGAGAATCAGCCCCAGCATTTT. As protein: CASSLDGRENQPQHF. The complete variable domain, with remaining parts taken from reference TRBV11-2 and TRBJ1-5, reads EAGVAQSPRYKIIEKRQSVAFWCNPISGHATLYWYQQILGQGPKLLIQFQNNGVVDDSQLPKDRFSAERLKGVDSTLKIQPAKLEDSAVYLCASSLDGRENQPQHFGDGTRLSIL.

The chain carries TRBV2 and TRBJ2-5; 10 positions agree with TRBD1. The CDR3 totals 16 residues. J lost 5 bases, V lost 8 bases, and 14 bases had no gene match. Germline assignment: CDR1 SNHLY and CDR2 FYNNEI. In DNA, the CDR3 is TGTGCCAGCTTGCTGGGACAGGGGCGACTTCGGGAGACCCAGTACTTC. Its translation is CASLLGQGRLRETQYF.

The gene calls are TRBV6-6 and TRBJ1-2; 9 bases map to TRBD1. The CDR3 is 15 residues long. V shed 3 bases and J 7 bases; nucleotides not matched to a gene: 9. The V gene's germline CDR1 is MNHNY and CDR2 SVGAGI (reference sequence). CDR3 bases: TGTGCCAGCAGTTATGGTGGGACAGGGCATGTTGGCTACACCTTC. Protein product: CASSYGGTGHVGYTF.

This clone is a singleton in its sample. The V call is TRBV12-5, the J call TRBJ2-3; 7 nucleotides line up with TRBD1. V lost 1 base and J lost 2; bases outside the gene matches: 6. CDR1 LGHNT and CDR2 FRNRAP come from the germline V gene. This CDR3 is built from 16 residues. The CDR3 coding sequence is TGTGCTAGTGGTTTGGGGCTCGGGACAGACACAGATACGCAGTATTTT. This encodes CASGLGLGTDTDTQYF.

This clone was seen a few times. The V call is TRBV5-5, the J call TRBJ1-1; no clear D. V lost 3 bases and J 6 bases, leaving 9 bases between the germline ends. Germline-derived CDR1 and CDR2 are SGHKS and YYEKEE (reference sequence). This CDR3 is 12 amino acids long. The CDR3 loop is CASSSVSSEAFF. The DNA of the CDR3 is TGTGCCAGCAGCTCTGTTTCGTCTGAAGCTTTCTTT.

This sequence joins TRBV27 and TRBJ2-7; D may be TRBD1 (6 bases). The V and J ends lost 6 bases and 4 bases respectively, with 16 bases between them. Per the germline V gene, CDR1 is MNHEY and CDR2 is SMNVEV (reference sequence). The CDR3 totals 14 residues. The CDR3 region is CASSATGIIYEQYF. As DNA, the CDR3 is TGTGCCAGCAGCGCTACAGGGATTATATACGAGCAGTACTTC.

V usage is TRBV19 and J usage is TRBJ1-5, with D uncertain. Germline-derived CDR1 and CDR2 are LNHDA and SQIVND (reference sequence). The CDR3 is made up of 14 amino acids. Trimming shortened V by 5 bases and J by 1 base, and 9 bases separated the two germline ends. CDR3 loop: CASSALPSNQPQHF. CDR3 in DNA: TGTGCCAGTAGTGCACTTCCCAGCAATCAGCCCCAGCATTTT. The whole variable domain, remainder taken from reference TRBV19 and TRBJ1-5, is DGGITQSPKYLFRKEGQNVTLSCEQNLNHDAMYWYRQDPGQGLRLIYYSQIVNDFQKGDIAEGYSVSREKKESFPLTVTSAQKNPTAFYLCASSALPSNQPQHFGDGTRLSIL.

This clone was seen a single time. The rearrangement links TRBV7-9 to TRBJ1-3, with D unresolved. The CDR3 has 15 amino acids. The V end lost 4 bases, the J end lost 0 bases, and 10 bases lay between the germline ends. Germline CDR1 is SEHNR and CDR2 is FQNEAQ (reference sequence). CDR3 residues: CASSSTYSSGNTIYF. Here the CDR3 DNA reads TGTGCCAGCAGCTCGACATACAGCTCTGGAAACACCATATATTTT.